This TCR beta chain was found in a study of Ad26.COV2.S vaccination and SARS-CoV-2 variants. Turning to the study itself: Administration of Ad26.COV2.S was intramuscular, either once or twice 56 days apart.

As regards this clone: Its antigen is not known.

General observations from the study: Possibly, TCR breadth and depth analyses underestimated total T cell responses. A substantial breadth of spike-specific CD8+ and CD4+ T cell responses after vaccination has been reported.

Treatment: 15 to 20 received Ad26.COV2.S at low or high dose, single or two shots; several received placebo; per-sample allocation not given. Day 63 after the first injection of vaccine or placebo was the sampling time. Method: immunoSEQ multiplex PCR; TCRdb's copy keeps in-frame clones and lacks some. The profile shows hundreds of thousands of clones, 92% of them singletons. Trimming removed 6 bases at V and 2 bases at J, with 8 bases between. This CDR3 is built from 13 residues. Germline CDR1 is MDHEN and CDR2 is SYDVKM. Sequencing used peripheral blood, obtained in a trial of Ad26.COV2.S vaccine versus placebo. This sequence was found in a person between 18 and 65 years old who received the Ad26.COV2.S COVID-19 vaccine or a placebo. The rearrangement links TRBV28 to TRBJ2-1; D unresolved. CDR3 in amino acids: CASSLVPYNEQFF. The CDR3 region has the DNA TGTGCCAGCAGCCTCGTACCCTACAATGAGCAGTTCTTC.